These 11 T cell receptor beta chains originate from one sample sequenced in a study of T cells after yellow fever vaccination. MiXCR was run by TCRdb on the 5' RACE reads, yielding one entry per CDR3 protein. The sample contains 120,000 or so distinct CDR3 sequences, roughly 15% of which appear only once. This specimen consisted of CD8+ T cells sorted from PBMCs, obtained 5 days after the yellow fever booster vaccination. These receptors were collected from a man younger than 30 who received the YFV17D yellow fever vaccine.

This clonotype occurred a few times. The CDR3 DNA reads TGCGCCAGCAGCCAATATAATGCAGGGACTGAAGCTTTCTTT. It codes for CASSQYNAGTEAFF. This rearrangement joins TRBV4-3 to TRBJ1-1; D is perhaps TRBD1 (5 bases). V dropped 2 bases and J dropped 5 bases, with 12 bases sitting between them. The CDR3 extends over 14 amino acids. Germline V gene sequence: CDR1 LGHNA, CDR2 YSLEER.

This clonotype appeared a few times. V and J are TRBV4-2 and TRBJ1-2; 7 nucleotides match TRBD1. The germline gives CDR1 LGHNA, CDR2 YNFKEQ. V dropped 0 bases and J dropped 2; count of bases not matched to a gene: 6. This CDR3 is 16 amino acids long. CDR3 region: CASSQDRGQLNYGYTF. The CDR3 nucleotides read TGTGCCAGCAGCCAAGATAGGGGACAGTTAAACTATGGCTACACCTTC.

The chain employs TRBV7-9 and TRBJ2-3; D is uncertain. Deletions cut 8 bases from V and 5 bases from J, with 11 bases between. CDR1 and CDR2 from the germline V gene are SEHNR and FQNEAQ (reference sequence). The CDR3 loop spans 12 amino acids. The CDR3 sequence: CASSLLGDTQYF. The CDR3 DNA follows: TGTGCCAGCTCCTTGTTGGGAGATACGCAGTATTTT.

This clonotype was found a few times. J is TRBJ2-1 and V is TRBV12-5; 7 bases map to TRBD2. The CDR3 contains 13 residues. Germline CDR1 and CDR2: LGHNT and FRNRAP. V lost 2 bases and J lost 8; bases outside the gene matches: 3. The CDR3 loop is CASGLLGGDEQFF. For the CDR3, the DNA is TGTGCTAGTGGTTTGTTGGGGGGGGATGAGCAGTTCTTC.

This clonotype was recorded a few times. CDR3 nucleotide sequence: TGTGCCAGCATGGATGAAAAACTGTTTTTT. Its protein product is CASMDEKLFF. This chain connects TRBV6-1 to TRBJ1-4; D call uncertain. CDR3 length equals 10 residues. Germline CDR1 reads MNHNS; CDR2 reads SASEGT. With 7 bases removed from V and 6 bases from J, the gap between germline ends came to 3 bases.

CDR3 loop: CASSQVAGGSSGNTIYF. The CDR3 DNA follows: TGCGCCAGCAGCCAAGTAGCCGGGGGAAGCTCTGGAAACACCATATATTTT. The V gene is TRBV4-1, the J gene TRBJ1-3, with TRBD1 as a possible D gene (5 bases). With 1 base removed from V and 0 bases from J, the gap between germline ends came to 13 bases. This CDR3 spans 17 amino acids. Germline CDR1 reads MGHRA; CDR2 reads YSYEKL.

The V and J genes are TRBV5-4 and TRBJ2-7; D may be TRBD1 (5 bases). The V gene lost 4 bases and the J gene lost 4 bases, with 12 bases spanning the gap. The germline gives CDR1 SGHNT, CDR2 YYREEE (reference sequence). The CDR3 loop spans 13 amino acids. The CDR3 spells CASSHMTAYEQYF. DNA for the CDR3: TGTGCCAGCAGCCACATGACAGCTTACGAGCAGTACTTC.

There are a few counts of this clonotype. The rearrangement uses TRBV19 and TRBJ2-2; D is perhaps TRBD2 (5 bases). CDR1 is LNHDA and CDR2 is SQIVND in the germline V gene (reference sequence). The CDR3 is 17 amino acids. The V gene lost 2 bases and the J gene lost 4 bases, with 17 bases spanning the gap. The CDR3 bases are TGTGCCAGTAGTATATCCGGGTGGAGCGGAGGCACCGGGGAGCTGTTTTTT. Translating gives CASSISGWSGGTGELFF.

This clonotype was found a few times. This CDR3 reads CASNVAGARFYEQYV. The CDR3 nucleotides are TGTGCCAGCAATGTAGCGGGGGCTCGTTTTTACGAGCAGTACGTC. The V gene is TRBV6-1, the J gene TRBJ2-7; 9 bases match TRBD2. CDR1 is MNHNS and CDR2 is SASEGT in the germline V gene. CDR3 length: 15 residues. Trimming removed 7 bases from V and 4 bases from J; junction bases left unmatched: 11.

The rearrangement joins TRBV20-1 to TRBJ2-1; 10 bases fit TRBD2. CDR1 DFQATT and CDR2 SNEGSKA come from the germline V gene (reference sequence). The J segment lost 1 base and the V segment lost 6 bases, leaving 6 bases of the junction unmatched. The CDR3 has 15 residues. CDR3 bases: TGCAGTGCACCTAGCGGGGGATGGTCCTACAATGAGCAGTTCTTC. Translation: CSAPSGGWSYNEQFF.

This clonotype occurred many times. CDR3 DNA sequence: TGTGCCACCACCCAAGGGGGCACAGATACGCAGTATTTT. It codes for CATTQGGTDTQYF. The chain is built from TRBV15 and TRBJ2-3, with a possible D match to TRBD1 (5 bases). CDR1 and CDR2 (germline): LNHNV, YYDKDF (reference sequence). V was cut by 7 bases and J by 1 base, with 9 bases left in between. This CDR3 comprises 13 residues.